The next 3 T cell receptor beta chains were all read from a single sample in a study of vaccination and CD4 T cells after COVID-19. These TCRs are of unknown antigen specificity. The treatment denotes: 10-day PBMC culture with coronavirus spike peptide pools or control peptides (ViraFEST assay). The Oncomine TCR Beta short-read assay was applied to DNA of cultured CD4+ T cells. In TCRdb, the PCR reads were re-called with MiXCR into one record per CDR3 protein. The sample carries about 15,000 distinct CDR3 sequences, about 40% recorded once. The sequencing input was cultured CD4+ T cells from blood. These receptors were taken from a human donor with COVID-19.

V gene TRBV5-5 combines with J gene TRBJ2-5; D is uncertain. The V end lost 0 bases, the J end lost 5 bases, and 17 bases lay between the germline ends. Germline CDR1 reads SGHKS; CDR2 reads YYEKEE (reference sequence). The CDR3 totals 16 residues. The DNA of the CDR3 is TGTGCCAGCAGCTTGGTCGCGTTAAGAGGTGGGGAGACCCAGTACTTC. Protein sequence: CASSLVALRGGETQYF.

This clonotype was picked up a small number of times. The V and J genes are TRBV6-2 or TRBV6-3 and TRBJ1-5, with a possible D match to TRBD1 (6 bases). This CDR3 has 17 amino acids. Germline CDR1 and CDR2: MNHEY and SVGEGT. Between the trimmed V and J ends, which lost 11 bases and 2 bases, there was a span of 25 bases. The CDR3 reads CAASPGWGRTGNQPQHF. The CDR3 DNA is TGTGCCGCCTCACCAGGCTGGGGGCGAACTGGCAATCAGCCCCAGCATTTT.

V usage is TRBV7-8 and J usage is TRBJ1-1; 8 bases line up with TRBD1. CDR1 and CDR2 (germline): SGHVS, FQNEAQ. There are 14 residues in the CDR3. J gave up 7 bases and V 4 bases, and 8 bases lay outside the gene matches. In DNA, the CDR3 is TGTGCCAGCAGCTCGGACCGGGACAGGTTTGAAGCTTTCTTT. Translation: CASSSDRDRFEAFF.